The 3 T cell receptor beta chains below come from one sample, sequenced in a study of T cell responses to AZD1222 COVID-19 vaccine. Assay used: immunoSEQ multiplex PCR; TCRdb lists only in-frame clones, some missing. Here the sample spans 60,000 or so clones, approximately 80% being singletons. Sequenced here: peripheral blood, sampled on day 0 of AZD1222 vaccination. These receptors were obtained from an adult in good health.

This chain uses TRBV10-3 with TRBJ2-3; 9 bases are shared with TRBD1. The trim removed 7 bases at V and 5 bases at J, leaving 7 bases unmatched. The CDR3 consists of 14 residues. Per germline, CDR1 ENHRY and CDR2 SYGVKD. CDR3 loop: CAITSGTGKDTQYF. The CDR3 bases are TGTGCCATCACCTCCGGGACAGGGAAAGATACGCAGTATTTT.

The chain employs TRBV7-8 and TRBJ2-3; D tentatively fits TRBD1 or TRBD2 (5 bases each). V was shortened by 5 bases and J by 5 bases, with 8 bases between the two germline ends. The germline CDR1 and CDR2 sequences are SGHVS and FQNEAQ. This CDR3 is 12 amino acids long. The CDR3 DNA follows: TGTGCCAGCAGCCCTGGGGGAGATACGCAGTATTTT. It encodes CASSPGGDTQYF. The variable domain in full, with the rest retrieved from reference TRBV7-8 and TRBJ2-3, is GAGVSQSPRYKVAKRGQDVALRCDPISGHVSLFWYQQALGQGPEFLTYFQNEAQLDKSGLPSDRFFAERPEGSVSTLKIQRTQQEDSAVYLCASSPGGDTQYFGPGTRLTVL.

This rearrangement joins TRBV14 to TRBJ2-7; tentatively, D is TRBD1 or TRBD2 (6 bases each). Germline values: CDR1 SGHDN, CDR2 FVKESK. This CDR3 has 15 amino acids. Trimming left V 3 bases short and J 4 bases short, with 16 bases between. CDR3 loop: CASSQNQGTPYEQYF. As DNA, the CDR3 is TGTGCCAGCAGCCAGAATCAGGGGACTCCTTACGAGCAGTACTTC.